The clone carrying this T cell receptor beta chain occurred a few times. Antigen: not known. This CDR3 is built from 14 residues. Trimming removed 0 bases at V and 6 bases at J, with 10 bases between. In germline, CDR1 is SGHAT, CDR2 FQNNGV. Sequencing relied on a cDNA template that was reverse transcribed from extracted RNA. Profiling relied on immunoSEQ multiplex PCR, and the TCRdb table lists in-frame clones only, not all of them. The sample holds hundreds of thousands of clones, 67% seen once. In alopecia areata patients, both lesional scalp punch biopsies and peripheral blood were collected. The data stem from a study of CD8+ T cells in alopecia areata. Study in general: Treated patients received oral tofacitinib, 5 to 10 mg twice daily.

Study-wide results and limits: Mouse data revealed clearer TCR sharing than patient data did, a gap possibly tied to HLA.

This clonotype was obtained from a human donor with alopecia areata. J is TRBJ2-3 and V is TRBV11-2, with D possibly matching TRBD2 (5 bases). Here the sequenced sample was CD4+ T cells sorted from blood, taken at week 0. In DNA, the CDR3 is TGTGCCAGCAGCTTAGAGGAGAGCGGCGATACGCAGTATTTT. Its translation is CASSLEESGDTQYF. The complete variable domain, with remaining parts taken from reference TRBV11-2 and TRBJ2-3, reads EAGVAQSPRYKIIEKRQSVAFWCNPISGHATLYWYQQILGQGPKLLIQFQNNGVVDDSQLPKDRFSAERLKGVDSTLKIQPAKLEDSAVYLCASSLEESGDTQYFGPGTRLTVL.